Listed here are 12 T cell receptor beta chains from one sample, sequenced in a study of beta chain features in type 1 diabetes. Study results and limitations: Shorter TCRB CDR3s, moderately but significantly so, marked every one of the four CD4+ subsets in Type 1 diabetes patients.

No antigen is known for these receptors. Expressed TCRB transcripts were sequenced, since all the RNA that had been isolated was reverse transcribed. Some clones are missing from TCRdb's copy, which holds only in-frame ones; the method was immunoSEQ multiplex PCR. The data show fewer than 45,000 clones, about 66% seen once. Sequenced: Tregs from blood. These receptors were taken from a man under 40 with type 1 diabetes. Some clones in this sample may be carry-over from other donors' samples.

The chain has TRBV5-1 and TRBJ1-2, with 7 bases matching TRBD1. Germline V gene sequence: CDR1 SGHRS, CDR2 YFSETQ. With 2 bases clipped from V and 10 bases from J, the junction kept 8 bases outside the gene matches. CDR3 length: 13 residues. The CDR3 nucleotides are TGCGCCAGCAGCTTCGGGACAGATGTCGTCTACACCTTC. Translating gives CASSFGTDVVYTF.

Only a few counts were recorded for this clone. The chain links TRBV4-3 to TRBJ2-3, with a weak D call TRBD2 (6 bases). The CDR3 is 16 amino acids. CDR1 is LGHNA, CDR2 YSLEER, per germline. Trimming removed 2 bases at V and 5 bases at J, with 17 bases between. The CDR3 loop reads CASSQTFGGKGDTQYF. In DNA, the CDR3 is TGCGCCAGCAGCCAAACTTTTGGGGGGAAAGGAGATACGCAGTATTTT.

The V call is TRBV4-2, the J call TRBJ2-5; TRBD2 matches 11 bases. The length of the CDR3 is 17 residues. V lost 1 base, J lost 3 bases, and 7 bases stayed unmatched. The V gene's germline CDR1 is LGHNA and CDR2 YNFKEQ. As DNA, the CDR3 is TGTGCCAGCAGCCAAGCCCGCCGACTAGCGGGGAAAGAGACCCAGTACTTC. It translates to CASSQARRLAGKETQYF.

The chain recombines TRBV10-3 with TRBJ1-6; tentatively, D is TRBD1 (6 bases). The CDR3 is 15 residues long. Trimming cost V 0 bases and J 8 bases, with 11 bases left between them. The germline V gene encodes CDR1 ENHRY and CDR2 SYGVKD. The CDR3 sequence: CAISESRGGHSPLHF. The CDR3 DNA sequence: TGTGCCATCAGTGAGTCGAGGGGGGGCCATTCACCCCTCCACTTT.

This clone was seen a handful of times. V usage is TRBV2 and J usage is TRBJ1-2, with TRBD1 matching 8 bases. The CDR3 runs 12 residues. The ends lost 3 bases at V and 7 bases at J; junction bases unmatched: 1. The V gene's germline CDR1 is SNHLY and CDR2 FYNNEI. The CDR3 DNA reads TGTGCCAGCAGTGACAGGGGGCTTGGCTACACCTTC. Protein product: CASSDRGLGYTF.

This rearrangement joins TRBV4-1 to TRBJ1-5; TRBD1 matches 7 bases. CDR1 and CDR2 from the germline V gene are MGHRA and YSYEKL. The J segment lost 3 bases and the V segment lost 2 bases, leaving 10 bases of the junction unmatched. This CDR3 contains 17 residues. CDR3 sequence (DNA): TGCGCCAGCAGCCAATTCGGCCCGACAGGGACCAATCAGCCCCAGCATTTT. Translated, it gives CASSQFGPTGTNQPQHF.

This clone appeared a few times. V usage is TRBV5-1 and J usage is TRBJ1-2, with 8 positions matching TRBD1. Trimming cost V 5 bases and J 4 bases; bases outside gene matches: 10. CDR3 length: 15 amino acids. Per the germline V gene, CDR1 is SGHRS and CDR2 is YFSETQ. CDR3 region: CASRTGQAPFYGYTF. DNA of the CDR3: TGCGCCAGCAGAACGGGACAGGCCCCCTTCTATGGCTACACCTTC.

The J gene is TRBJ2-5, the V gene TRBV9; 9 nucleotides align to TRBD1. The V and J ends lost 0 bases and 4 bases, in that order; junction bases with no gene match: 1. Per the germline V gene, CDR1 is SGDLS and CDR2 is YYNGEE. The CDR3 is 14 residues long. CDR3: CASSVGQGGETQYF. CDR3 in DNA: TGTGCCAGCAGCGTAGGACAGGGGGGAGAGACCCAGTACTTC.

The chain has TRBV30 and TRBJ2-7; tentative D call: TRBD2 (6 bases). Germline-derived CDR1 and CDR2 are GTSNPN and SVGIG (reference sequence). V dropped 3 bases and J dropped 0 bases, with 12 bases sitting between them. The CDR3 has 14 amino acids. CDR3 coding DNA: TGTGCCTGGAGGGTACGGGGGAGCTCCTACGAGCAGTACTTC. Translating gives CAWRVRGSSYEQYF.

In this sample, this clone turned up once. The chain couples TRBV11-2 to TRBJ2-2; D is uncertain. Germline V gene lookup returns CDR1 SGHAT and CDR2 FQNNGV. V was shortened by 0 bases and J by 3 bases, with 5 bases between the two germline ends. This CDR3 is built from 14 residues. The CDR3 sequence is CASSLEAHTGELFF. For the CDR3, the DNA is TGTGCCAGCAGCTTAGAAGCGCACACCGGGGAGCTGTTTTTT.

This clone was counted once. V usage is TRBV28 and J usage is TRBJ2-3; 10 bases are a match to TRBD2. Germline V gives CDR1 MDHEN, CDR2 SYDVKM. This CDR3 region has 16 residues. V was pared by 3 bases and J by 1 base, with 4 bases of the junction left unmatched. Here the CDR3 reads CASSLKRGGRTDTQYF. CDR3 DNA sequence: TGTGCCAGCAGTTTGAAGCGGGGGGGCCGCACAGATACGCAGTATTTT.

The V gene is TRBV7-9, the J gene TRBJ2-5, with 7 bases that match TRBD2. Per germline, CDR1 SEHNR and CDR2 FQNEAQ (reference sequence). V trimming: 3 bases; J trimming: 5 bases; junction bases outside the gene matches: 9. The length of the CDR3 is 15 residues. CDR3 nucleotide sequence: TGTGCCAGCAGCTTGATAAGCGGGGCCAGGGAGACCCAGTACTTC. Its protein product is CASSLISGARETQYF.